This T cell receptor beta chain stems from a study of CD8 T cells in ankylosing spondylitis. Findings and caveats of the study: With a CD8+ phenotype, disease-linked clones were relatively rare in peripheral blood.

TCRdb itself ran the 5' RACE reads through MiXCR, one entry per CDR3 protein. The sample comprises roughly 68,000 distinct CDR3 sequences, about 6% of which are singletons, and approximately 5% rests with the top ten. This clonotype has ten or more counts. The antigen is unknown. With 5 bases clipped from V and 4 bases from J, the junction kept 9 bases outside the gene matches. Germline V lookup: CDR1 SGHTA, CDR2 FQGNSA. The CDR3 is made up of 15 amino acids. The V and J genes are TRBV7-2 and TRBJ2-3, with 7 bases lining up with TRBD1. The sample comprised synovial fluid, either unsorted or a sorted T cell fraction (not recorded which). This clonotype was sampled from a male donor with ankylosing spondylitis. CDR3 DNA: TGTGCCAGCAGCCCTTCACAGGGGAGTGCAGATACGCAGTATTTT. It is translated as CASSPSQGSADTQYF. The entire variable domain, with the rest obtained from reference TRBV7-2 and TRBJ2-3, is as follows: GAGVSQSPSNKVTEKGKDVELRCDPISGHTALYWYRQSLGQGLEFLIYFQGNSAPDKSGLPSDRFSAERTGGSVSTLTIQRTQQEDSAVYLCASSPSQGSADTQYFGPGTRLTVL.